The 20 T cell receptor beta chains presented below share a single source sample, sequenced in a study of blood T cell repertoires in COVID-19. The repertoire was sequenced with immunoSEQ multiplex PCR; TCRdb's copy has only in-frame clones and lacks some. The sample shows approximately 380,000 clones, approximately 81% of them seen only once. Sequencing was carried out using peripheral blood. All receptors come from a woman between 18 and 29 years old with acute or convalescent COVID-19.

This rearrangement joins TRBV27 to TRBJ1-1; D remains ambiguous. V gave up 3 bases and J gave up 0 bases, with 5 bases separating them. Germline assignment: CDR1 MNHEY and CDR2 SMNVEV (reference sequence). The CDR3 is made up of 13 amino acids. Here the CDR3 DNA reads TGTGCCAGCAGTTTCGGGATGAACACTGAAGCTTTCTTT. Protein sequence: CASSFGMNTEAFF.

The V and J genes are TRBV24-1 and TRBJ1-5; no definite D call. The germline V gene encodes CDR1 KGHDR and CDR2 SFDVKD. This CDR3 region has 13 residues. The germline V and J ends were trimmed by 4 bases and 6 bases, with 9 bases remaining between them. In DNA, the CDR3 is TGTGCCACCAGTGAGGTGGGGAGTCAGCCCCAGCATTTT. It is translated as CATSEVGSQPQHF.

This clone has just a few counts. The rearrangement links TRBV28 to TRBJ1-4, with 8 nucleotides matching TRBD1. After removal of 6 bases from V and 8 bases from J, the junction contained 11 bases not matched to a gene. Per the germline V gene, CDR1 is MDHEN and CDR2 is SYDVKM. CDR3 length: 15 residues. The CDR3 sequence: CASSKPGTGGEKLFF. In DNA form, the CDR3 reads TGTGCCAGCAGCAAACCCGGGACAGGAGGAGAAAAACTGTTTTTT.

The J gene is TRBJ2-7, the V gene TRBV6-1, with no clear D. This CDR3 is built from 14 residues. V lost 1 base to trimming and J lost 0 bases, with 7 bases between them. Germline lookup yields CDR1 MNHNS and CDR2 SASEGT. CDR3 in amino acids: CASSEVVSSYEQYF. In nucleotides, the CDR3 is TGTGCCAGCAGTGAAGTTGTTAGCTCCTACGAGCAGTACTTC.

This CDR3 is CASSGGSQETQYF. Written as DNA, the CDR3 is TGTGCCTCATCAGGGGGCTCCCAAGAGACCCAGTACTTC. The chain is built from TRBV24-1 and TRBJ2-5; 8 nucleotides line up with TRBD1. The germline gives CDR1 KGHDR, CDR2 SFDVKD. V dropped 12 bases and J dropped 1; count of bases not matched to a gene: 6. CDR3 size: 13 residues.

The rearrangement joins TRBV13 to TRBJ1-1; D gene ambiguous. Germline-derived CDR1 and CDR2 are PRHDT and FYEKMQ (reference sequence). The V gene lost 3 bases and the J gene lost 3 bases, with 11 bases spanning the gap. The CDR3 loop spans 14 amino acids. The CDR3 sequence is CASSFRRRDTEAFF. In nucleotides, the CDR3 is TGTGCCAGCAGCTTTCGGAGGCGGGACACTGAAGCTTTCTTT. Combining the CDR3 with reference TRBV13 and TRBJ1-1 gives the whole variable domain AAGVIQSPRHLIKEKRETATLKCYPIPRHDTVYWYQQGPGQDPQFLISFYEKMQSDKGSIPDRFSAQQFSDYHSELNMSSLELGDSALYFCASSFRRRDTEAFFGQGTRLTVV.

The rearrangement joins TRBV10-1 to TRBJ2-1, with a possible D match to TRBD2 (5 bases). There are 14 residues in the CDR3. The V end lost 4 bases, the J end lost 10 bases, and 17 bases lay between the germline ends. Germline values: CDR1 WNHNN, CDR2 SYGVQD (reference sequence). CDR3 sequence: CASSVLPGTGEQFF. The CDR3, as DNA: TGCGCCAGCAGTGTGCTCCCCGGAACGGGGGAGCAGTTCTTC.

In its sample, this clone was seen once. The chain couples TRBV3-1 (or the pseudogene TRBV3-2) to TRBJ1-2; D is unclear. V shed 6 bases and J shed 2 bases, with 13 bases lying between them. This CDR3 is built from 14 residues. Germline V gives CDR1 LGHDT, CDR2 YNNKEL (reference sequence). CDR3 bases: TGTGCCAGCAGGCGGGCAGGCGAAAACTATGGCTACACCTTC. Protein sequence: CASRRAGENYGYTF.

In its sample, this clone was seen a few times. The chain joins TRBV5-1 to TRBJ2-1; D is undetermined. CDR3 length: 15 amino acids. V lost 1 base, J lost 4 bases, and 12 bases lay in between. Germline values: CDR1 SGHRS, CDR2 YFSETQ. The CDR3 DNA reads TGCGCCAGCAGCTTGCAGCAGGCGAAGTACAATGAGCAGTTCTTC. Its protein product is CASSLQQAKYNEQFF.

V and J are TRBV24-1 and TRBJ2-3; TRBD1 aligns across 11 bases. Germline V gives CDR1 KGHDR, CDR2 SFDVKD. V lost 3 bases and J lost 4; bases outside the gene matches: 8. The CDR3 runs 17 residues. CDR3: CATSDGQGASTSDTQYF. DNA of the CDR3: TGTGCCACCAGTGATGGACAGGGGGCAAGTACTTCAGATACGCAGTATTTT.

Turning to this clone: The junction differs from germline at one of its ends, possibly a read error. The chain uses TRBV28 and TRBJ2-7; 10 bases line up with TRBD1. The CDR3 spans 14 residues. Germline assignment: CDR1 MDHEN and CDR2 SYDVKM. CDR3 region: CASGGQGIGYVQYF. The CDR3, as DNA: TGTGCCAGCGGGGGACAGGGGATCGGTTACGTGCAGTACTTC.

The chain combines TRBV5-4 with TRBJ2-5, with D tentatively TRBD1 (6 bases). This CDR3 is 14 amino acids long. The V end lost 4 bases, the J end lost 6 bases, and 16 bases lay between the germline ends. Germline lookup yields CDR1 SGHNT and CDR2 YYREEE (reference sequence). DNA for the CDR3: TGTGCCAGCAGCGAAAAACAGGGTTTAAAGACCCAGTACTTC. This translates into CASSEKQGLKTQYF.

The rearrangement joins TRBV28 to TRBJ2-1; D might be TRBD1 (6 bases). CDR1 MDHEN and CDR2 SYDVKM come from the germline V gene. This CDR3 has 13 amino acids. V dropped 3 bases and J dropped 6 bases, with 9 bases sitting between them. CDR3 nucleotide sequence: TGTGCCAGCAGTTTGGGGGCACTCAATGAGCAGTTCTTC. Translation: CASSLGALNEQFF. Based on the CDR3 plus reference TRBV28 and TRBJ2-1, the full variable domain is DVKVTQSSRYLVKRTGEKVFLECVQDMDHENMFWYRQDPGLGLRLIYFSYDVKMKEKGDIPEGYSVSREKKERFSLILESASTNQTSMYLCASSLGALNEQFFGPGTRLTVL.

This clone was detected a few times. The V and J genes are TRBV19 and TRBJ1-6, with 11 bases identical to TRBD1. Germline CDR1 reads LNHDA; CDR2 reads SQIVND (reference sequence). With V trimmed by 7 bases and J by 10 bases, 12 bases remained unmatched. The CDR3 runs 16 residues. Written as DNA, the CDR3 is TGTGCCAGTACCCAACGGGGACAGGGGGTCGGCTCACCCCTCCACTTT. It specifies CASTQRGQGVGSPLHF.

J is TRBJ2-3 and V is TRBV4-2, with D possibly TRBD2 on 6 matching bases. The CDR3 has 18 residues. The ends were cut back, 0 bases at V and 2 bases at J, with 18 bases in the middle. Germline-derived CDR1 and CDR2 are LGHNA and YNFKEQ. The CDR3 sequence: CASSQDPQRGTSTDTQYF. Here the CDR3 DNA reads TGTGCCAGCAGCCAAGATCCCCAACGCGGGACCTCCACAGATACGCAGTATTTT.

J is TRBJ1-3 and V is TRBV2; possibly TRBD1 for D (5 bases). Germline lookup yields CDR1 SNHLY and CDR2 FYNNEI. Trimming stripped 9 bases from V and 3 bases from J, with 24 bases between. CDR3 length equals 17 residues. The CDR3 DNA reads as TGTGCCAGTTTATTGAGGTTCGCCGGGGGAGGTGGAAACACCATATATTTT. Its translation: CASLLRFAGGGGNTIYF.

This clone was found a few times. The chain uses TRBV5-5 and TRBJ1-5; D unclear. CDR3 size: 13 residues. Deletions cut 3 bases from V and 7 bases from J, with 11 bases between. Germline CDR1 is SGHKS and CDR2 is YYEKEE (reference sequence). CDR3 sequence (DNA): TGTGCCAGCAGCTCCACGCGGGTACAGCCCCAGCATTTT. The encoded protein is CASSSTRVQPQHF.

CDR3 protein: CSAGGAEAFF. CDR3 nucleotide sequence: TGCAGCGCTGGGGGGGCTGAAGCTTTCTTT. The gene calls are TRBV29-1 and TRBJ1-1; tentative D call: TRBD1 (5 bases). In germline, CDR1 is SQVTM, CDR2 ANQGSEA. The CDR3 runs 10 residues. Between the trimmed V and J ends, which lost 7 bases and 6 bases, there was a span of 9 bases.

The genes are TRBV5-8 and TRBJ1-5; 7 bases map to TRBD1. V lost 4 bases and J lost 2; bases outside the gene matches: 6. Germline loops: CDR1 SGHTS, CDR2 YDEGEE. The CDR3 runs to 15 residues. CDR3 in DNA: TGTGCCAGCAGCCTACTCGGACAGGGCAATCAGCCCCAGCATTTT. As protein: CASSLLGQGNQPQHF.

The CDR3 region is CASSQLAGGPETQYF. The CDR3 DNA is TGTGCCAGCAGCCAACTAGCGGGGGGGCCGGAGACCCAGTACTTC. The chain recombines TRBV3-1 (or the pseudogene TRBV3-2) with TRBJ2-5; 12 positions agree with TRBD2. This CDR3 has 15 amino acids. Germline V gene data show CDR1 as LGHDT and CDR2 as YNNKEL (reference sequence). J gave up 5 bases and V 2 bases, and 3 bases lay outside the gene matches.